The 12 T cell receptor beta chains in this list originate from one sample, sequenced in a study of cytomegalovirus exposure and HLA in healthy donors. Primers: 60 Vbeta forward and 13 Jbeta reverse. Generated by immunoSEQ multiplex PCR, the TCRdb table keeps only in-frame clones and is missing some. This sample has around 150,000 clones, with 80% to 90% found just once. The sample consisted of PBMCs. These receptors originate from a woman aged 30 to 39 in good health and CMV-seropositive.

In its sample, this clone was seen once. The CDR3 DNA reads as TGTGCCAGCAGCTTTGAAAGCAACACAGATACGCAGTATTTT. Protein product: CASSFESNTDTQYF. This rearrangement joins TRBV5-4 to TRBJ2-3; D is undetermined. Germline V gene sequence: CDR1 SGHNT, CDR2 YYREEE (reference sequence). The CDR3 covers 14 residues. Trimming removed 2 bases from V and 2 bases from J, with 9 bases in between. Full variable domain (outside the CDR3, taken from reference TRBV5-4 and TRBJ2-3): ETGVTQSPTHLIKTRGQQVTLRCSSQSGHNTVSWYQQALGQGPQFIFQYYREEENGRGNFPPRFSGLQFPNYSSELNVNALELDDSALYLCASSFESNTDTQYFGPGTRLTVL.

V gene TRBV9 combines with J gene TRBJ1-2, with D possibly matching TRBD1 (6 bases). Germline CDR1 and CDR2: SGDLS and YYNGEE. The CDR3 has 13 amino acids. V lost 5 bases and J lost 5, with 13 bases in between. DNA of the CDR3: TGTGCCAGCAGGGCCACAGGGATGTATGGCTACACCTTC. Encoded protein: CASRATGMYGYTF.

The rearrangement links TRBV7-2 to TRBJ1-2, with D possibly TRBD1 on 5 matching bases. Trimming shortened V by 5 bases and J by 0 bases, and 19 bases separated the two germline ends. Germline assignment: CDR1 SGHTA and CDR2 FQGNSA. CDR3 size: 17 residues. In nucleotides, the CDR3 is TGTGCCAGCAGCCGCGACAGACTCCTATTCCCTAACTATGGCTACACCTTC. It translates to CASSRDRLLFPNYGYTF.

The genes are TRBV28 and TRBJ1-2, with TRBD1 matching 7 bases. This CDR3 contains 12 residues. The ends lost 7 bases at V and 4 bases at J; junction bases unmatched: 3. The germline V gene encodes CDR1 MDHEN and CDR2 SYDVKM. The CDR3 DNA reads TGTGCCAGCACGGACAGGACCTATGGCTACACCTTC. This sequence encodes CASTDRTYGYTF.

This chain connects TRBV25-1 to TRBJ1-1; possibly TRBD1 for D (5 bases). This CDR3 has 14 amino acids. Per the germline V gene, CDR1 is MGHDK and CDR2 is SYGVNS. The V end was cut by 1 base, the J end by 3 bases, with 9 bases between. The CDR3: CASSESRAYTEAFF. As DNA, the CDR3 is TGTGCCAGCAGTGAATCCAGGGCATACACTGAAGCTTTCTTT. The entire variable domain, with the rest obtained from reference TRBV25-1 and TRBJ1-1, is as follows: EADIYQTPRYLVIGTGKKITLECSQTMGHDKMYWYQQDPGMELHLIHYSYGVNSTEKGDLSSESTVSRIRTEHFPLTLESARPSHTSQYLCASSESRAYTEAFFGQGTRLTVV.

The chain joins TRBV28 to TRBJ1-4, with TRBD1 identical over 7 bases. Trimming cost V 3 bases and J 7 bases; bases outside gene matches: 8. Germline-derived CDR1 and CDR2 are MDHEN and SYDVKM. The CDR3 has 15 residues. The CDR3, as DNA: TGTGCCAGCAGTTTGGCGTCAGGGGGAAGTGAAAAACTGTTTTTT. This codes for CASSLASGGSEKLFF.

This chain joins TRBV6-5 and TRBJ1-2, with TRBD1 as a possible D gene (5 bases). V shed 5 bases and J shed 8 bases, with 15 bases lying between them. Germline CDR1 MNHEY, CDR2 SVGAGI. The CDR3 spans 13 residues. The CDR3 DNA follows: TGTGCCAGCAGTCCCGAAGGGGTGTGGGGCTACACCTTC. As protein: CASSPEGVWGYTF.

J is TRBJ2-7 and V is TRBV11-3, with 10 bases that match TRBD2. The trim removed 2 bases at V and 3 bases at J, leaving 1 base unmatched. This CDR3 has 14 residues. Germline V gene data show CDR1 as SGHNT and CDR2 as YENEEA. CDR3 region: CASSLTSGDYEQYF. In DNA, the CDR3 is TGTGCCAGCAGCTTAACTAGCGGGGACTACGAGCAGTACTTC.

V is TRBV5-4 and J is TRBJ2-7; D might be TRBD2 (5 bases). Looked up from germline, CDR1 is SGHNT and CDR2 is YYREEE (reference sequence). CDR3 length: 12 residues. V was pared by 0 bases and J by 5 bases, with 6 bases between. The DNA for the CDR3 is TGTGCCAGCAGCTTGGGAGGGCACGAGCAGTACTTC. It specifies CASSLGGHEQYF.

CDR3 amino acids: CARPRGNRIAKNIQYF. The CDR3 nucleotides read TGTGCCAGGCCAAGGGGGAACAGGATAGCCAAAAACATTCAGTACTTC. The gene calls are TRBV7-6 and TRBJ2-4; perhaps TRBD1 as D (6 bases). Deletions cut 9 bases from V and 0 bases from J, with 18 bases between. Germline loops: CDR1 SGHVS, CDR2 FNYEAQ. The CDR3 has 16 residues.

This chain uses TRBV7-9 with TRBJ1-2; D gene unclear. Germline V gives CDR1 SEHNR, CDR2 FQNEAQ (reference sequence). V lost 1 base and J lost 4, with 13 bases in between. The CDR3 extends over 15 amino acids. CDR3 in amino acids: CASSLEGGPTYGYTF. In DNA, the CDR3 is TGTGCCAGCAGCTTAGAGGGAGGGCCCACCTATGGCTACACCTTC.

This chain joins TRBV9 and TRBJ1-5; D perhaps matches TRBD1 (6 bases). Per the germline V gene, CDR1 is SGDLS and CDR2 is YYNGEE. Trimming removed 0 bases at V and 7 bases at J, with 14 bases between. The CDR3 length is 15 residues. The CDR3 sequence is CASSVGTGSRQPQHF. The CDR3 DNA follows: TGTGCCAGCAGCGTAGGAACAGGGTCTCGGCAGCCCCAGCATTTT.